This TCR beta chain was retrieved from a study of blood T cell repertoires in COVID-19. Study summary: Sample material is recorded as cDNA or gDNA derived from T cells, B-cell-depleted T cells, or PBMCs.

With V trimmed by 3 bases and J by 8 bases, 10 bases remained unmatched. Per germline, CDR1 LNHDA and CDR2 SQIVND (reference sequence). The CDR3 is 15 residues long. The table came from immunoSEQ multiplex PCR; TCRdb's copy has only in-frame clones and leaves some out. The table has over 85,000 clones, around 76% seen once. The sample consisted of peripheral blood. The clonotype was recovered from a woman of 80 years or more with acute or convalescent COVID-19. The chain joins TRBV19 to TRBJ1-2; 9 nucleotides match TRBD1. The CDR3 bases are TGTGCCAGTAGTATGGGGACAGGGCTGAGTATCGGCTACACCTTC. As protein: CASSMGTGLSIGYTF.